The source of this TCR beta chain is a study of cytomegalovirus exposure and HLA in healthy donors. Findings and limits, study-wide: Among TCR beta chains, those listed as cytomegalovirus-associated numbered about 150.

As concerns this clone: Its cognate antigen is unknown.

The PCR made use of 60 Vbeta and 13 Jbeta primers. Profiled with immunoSEQ multiplex PCR; TCRdb holds only in-frame clones, not every one. The sample has around 130,000 clones, roughly four fifths seen once; the top ten hold 0.95% to 1.5%. The V end was cut by 2 bases, the J end by 6 bases, with 11 bases between. The germline gives CDR1 SGHAT, CDR2 FQNNGV. The CDR3 contains 14 residues. The clonotype originates from a boy younger than 18 in good health and CMV-seronegative. V and J are TRBV11-2 and TRBJ2-1, with a possible D match to TRBD1 (5 bases). Material for sequencing was PBMCs. This chain's CDR3 is CASSLQGVFNEQFF. The CDR3 DNA reads as TGTGCCAGCAGCTTACAGGGCGTGTTCAATGAGCAGTTCTTC.